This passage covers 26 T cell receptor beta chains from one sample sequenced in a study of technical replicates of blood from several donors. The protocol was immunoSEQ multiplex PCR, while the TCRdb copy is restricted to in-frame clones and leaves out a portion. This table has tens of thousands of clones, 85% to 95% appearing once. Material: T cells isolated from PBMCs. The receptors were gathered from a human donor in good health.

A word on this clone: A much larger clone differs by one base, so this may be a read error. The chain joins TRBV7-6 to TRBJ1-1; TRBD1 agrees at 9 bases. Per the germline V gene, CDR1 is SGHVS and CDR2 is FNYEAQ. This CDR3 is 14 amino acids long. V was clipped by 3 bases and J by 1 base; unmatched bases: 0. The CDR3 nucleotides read TGTGCCAGCAGCTTGGGACAGGGGAACACTGAAGCTTTCTTT. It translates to CASSLGQGNTEAFF.

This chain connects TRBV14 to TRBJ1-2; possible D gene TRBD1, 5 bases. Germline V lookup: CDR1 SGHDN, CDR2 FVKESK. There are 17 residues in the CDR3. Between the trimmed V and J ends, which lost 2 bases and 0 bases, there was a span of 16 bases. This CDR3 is CASSQFDQGQANYGYTF. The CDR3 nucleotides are TGTGCCAGCAGCCAATTCGATCAGGGTCAGGCTAACTATGGCTACACCTTC.

The CDR3 protein is CASSVGLAGGNEQFF. The CDR3 bases are TGTGCCAGCAGCGTAGGACTAGCGGGGGGTAATGAGCAGTTCTTC. This chain links TRBV9 with TRBJ2-1; TRBD2 matches at 13 bases. There are 15 residues in the CDR3. Germline V lookup: CDR1 SGDLS, CDR2 YYNGEE. V lost 0 bases, J lost 7 bases, and 1 base stayed unmatched.

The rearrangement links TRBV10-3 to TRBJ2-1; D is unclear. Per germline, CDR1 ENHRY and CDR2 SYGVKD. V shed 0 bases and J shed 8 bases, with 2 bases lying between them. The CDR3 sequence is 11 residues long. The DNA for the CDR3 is TGTGCCATCAGTGAGTCCTATGAGCAGTTCTTC. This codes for CAISESYEQFF.

CDR3 sequence reads: CASSHTGTRPQHF. CDR3 DNA sequence: TGTGCCAGCAGCCACACAGGGACCCGGCCCCAGCATTTT. The chain is built from TRBV6-1 and TRBJ1-5, with TRBD1 as a possible D gene (6 bases). V lost 6 bases and J lost 9, with 15 bases in between. The V gene's germline CDR1 is MNHNS and CDR2 SASEGT. CDR3 length: 13 residues.

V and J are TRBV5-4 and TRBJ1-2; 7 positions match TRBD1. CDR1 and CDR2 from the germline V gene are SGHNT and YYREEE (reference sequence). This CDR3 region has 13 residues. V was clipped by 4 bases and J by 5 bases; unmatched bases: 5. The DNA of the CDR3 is TGTGCCAGCAGCCACGACAGGGTGTATGGCTACACCTTC. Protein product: CASSHDRVYGYTF.

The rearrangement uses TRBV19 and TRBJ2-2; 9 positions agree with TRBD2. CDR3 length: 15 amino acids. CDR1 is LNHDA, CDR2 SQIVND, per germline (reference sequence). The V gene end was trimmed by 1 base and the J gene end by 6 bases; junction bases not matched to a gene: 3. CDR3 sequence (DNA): TGTGCCAGTAGTATAGGAGCGGGGGGACCCGGGGAGCTGTTTTTT. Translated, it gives CASSIGAGGPGELFF.

CDR3 nucleotides: TGCGCCAGCAGCTTTTCGGGACAGGGAGAAGGCTACACCTTC. Translation: CASSFSGQGEGYTF. This sequence joins TRBV5-1 and TRBJ1-2; 9 bases align to TRBD1. CDR1 and CDR2 from the germline V gene are SGHRS and YFSETQ. The CDR3 spans 14 residues. V trimming: 2 bases; J trimming: 8 bases; junction bases outside the gene matches: 7.

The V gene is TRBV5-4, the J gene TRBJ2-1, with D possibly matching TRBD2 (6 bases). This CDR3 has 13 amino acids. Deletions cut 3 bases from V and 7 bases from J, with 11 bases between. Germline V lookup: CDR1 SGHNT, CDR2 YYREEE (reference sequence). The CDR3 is CASSWDFQNEQFF. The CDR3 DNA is TGTGCCAGCAGCTGGGACTTCCAAAATGAGCAGTTCTTC.

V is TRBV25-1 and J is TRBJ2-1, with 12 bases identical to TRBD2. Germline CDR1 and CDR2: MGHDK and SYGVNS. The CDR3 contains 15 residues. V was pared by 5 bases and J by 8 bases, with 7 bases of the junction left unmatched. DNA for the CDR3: TGTGCCAGCAGTCGACCTAGCGGGAGGGGGGATGAGCAGTTCTTC. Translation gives CASSRPSGRGDEQFF. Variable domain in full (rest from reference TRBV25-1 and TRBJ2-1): EADIYQTPRYLVIGTGKKITLECSQTMGHDKMYWYQQDPGMELHLIHYSYGVNSTEKGDLSSESTVSRIRTEHFPLTLESARPSHTSQYLCASSRPSGRGDEQFFGPGTRLTVL.

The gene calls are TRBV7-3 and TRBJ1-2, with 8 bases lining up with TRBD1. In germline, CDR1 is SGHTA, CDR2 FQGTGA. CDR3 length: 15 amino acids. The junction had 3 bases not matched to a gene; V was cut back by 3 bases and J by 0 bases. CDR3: CASSFLRGPNYGYTF. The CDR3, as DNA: TGTGCCAGCAGCTTCCTCAGGGGGCCTAACTATGGCTACACCTTC.

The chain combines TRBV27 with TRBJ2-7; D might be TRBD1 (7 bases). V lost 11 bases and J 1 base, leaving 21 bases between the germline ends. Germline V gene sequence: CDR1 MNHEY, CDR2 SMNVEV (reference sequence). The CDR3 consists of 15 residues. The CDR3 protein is CAGNDLTGRSYEQYF. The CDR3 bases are TGTGCCGGCAACGACCTGACAGGGAGGTCCTACGAGCAGTACTTC.

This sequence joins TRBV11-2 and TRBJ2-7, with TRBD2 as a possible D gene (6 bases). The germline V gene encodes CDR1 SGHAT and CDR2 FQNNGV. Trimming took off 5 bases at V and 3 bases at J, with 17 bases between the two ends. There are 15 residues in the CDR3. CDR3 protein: CASSLGTAAGYEQYF. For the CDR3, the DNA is TGTGCCAGCAGCCTCGGGACCGCAGCGGGCTACGAGCAGTACTTC. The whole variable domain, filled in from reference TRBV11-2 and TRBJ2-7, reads EAGVAQSPRYKIIEKRQSVAFWCNPISGHATLYWYQQILGQGPKLLIQFQNNGVVDDSQLPKDRFSAERLKGVDSTLKIQPAKLEDSAVYLCASSLGTAAGYEQYFGPGTRLTVT.

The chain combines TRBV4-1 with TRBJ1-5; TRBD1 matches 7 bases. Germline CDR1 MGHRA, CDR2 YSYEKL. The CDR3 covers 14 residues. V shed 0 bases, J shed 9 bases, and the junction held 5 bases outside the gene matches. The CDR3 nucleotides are TGCGCCAGCAGCCAAGATAGCGGGACAGTGCCCCAGCATTTT. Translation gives CASSQDSGTVPQHF.

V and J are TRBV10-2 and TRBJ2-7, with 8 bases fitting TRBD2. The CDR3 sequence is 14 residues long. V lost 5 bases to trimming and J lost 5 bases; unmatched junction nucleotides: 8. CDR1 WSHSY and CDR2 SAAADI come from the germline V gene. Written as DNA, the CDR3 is TGCGCCAGCAGTCCGGGACTAGTCAGCGACGAGCAGTACTTC. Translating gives CASSPGLVSDEQYF.

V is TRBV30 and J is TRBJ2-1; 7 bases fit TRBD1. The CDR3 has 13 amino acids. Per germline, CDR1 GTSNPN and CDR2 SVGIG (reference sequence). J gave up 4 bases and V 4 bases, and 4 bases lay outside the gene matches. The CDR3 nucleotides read TGTGCCTGGAAGACAGGGTTATACAATGAGCAGTTCTTC. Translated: CAWKTGLYNEQFF.

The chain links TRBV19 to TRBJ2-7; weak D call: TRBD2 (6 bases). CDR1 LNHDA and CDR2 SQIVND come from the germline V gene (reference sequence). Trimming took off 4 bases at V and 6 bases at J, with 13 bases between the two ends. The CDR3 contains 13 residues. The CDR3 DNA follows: TGTGCCAGTAGTACCCAGACTAGGACCGAGCAGTACTTC. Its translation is CASSTQTRTEQYF.

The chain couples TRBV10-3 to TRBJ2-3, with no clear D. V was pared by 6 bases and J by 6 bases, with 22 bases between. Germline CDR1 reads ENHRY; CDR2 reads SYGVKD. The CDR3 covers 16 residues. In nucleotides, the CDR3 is TGTGCCATCAGGAGTGGCTTTGGAGCGTGGGTGGATACGCAGTATTTT. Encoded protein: CAIRSGFGAWVDTQYF.

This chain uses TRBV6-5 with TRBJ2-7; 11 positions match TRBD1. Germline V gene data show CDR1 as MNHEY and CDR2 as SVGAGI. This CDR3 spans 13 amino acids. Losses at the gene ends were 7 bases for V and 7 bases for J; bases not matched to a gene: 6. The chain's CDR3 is CASKGTGGREQYF. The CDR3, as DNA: TGTGCCAGCAAAGGGACAGGGGGTCGGGAGCAGTACTTC.

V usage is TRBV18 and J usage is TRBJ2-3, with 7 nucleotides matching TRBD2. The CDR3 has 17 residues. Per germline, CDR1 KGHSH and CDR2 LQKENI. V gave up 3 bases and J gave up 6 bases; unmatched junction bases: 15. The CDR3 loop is CASSPLPTSGASDTQYF. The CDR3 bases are TGTGCCAGCTCACCGCTACCTACGAGCGGGGCCTCGGATACGCAGTATTTT.

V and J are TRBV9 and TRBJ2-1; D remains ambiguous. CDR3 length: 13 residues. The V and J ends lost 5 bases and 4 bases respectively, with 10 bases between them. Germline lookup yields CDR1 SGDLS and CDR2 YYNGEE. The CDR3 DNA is TGTGCCAGCAGAGGATCAGCGTACAATGAGCAGTTCTTC. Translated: CASRGSAYNEQFF. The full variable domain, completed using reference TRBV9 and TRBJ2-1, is DSGVTQTPKHLITATGQRVTLRCSPRSGDLSVYWYQQSLDQGLQFLIQYYNGEERAKGNILERFSAQQFPDLHSELNLSSLELGDSALYFCASRGSAYNEQFFGPGTRLTVL.

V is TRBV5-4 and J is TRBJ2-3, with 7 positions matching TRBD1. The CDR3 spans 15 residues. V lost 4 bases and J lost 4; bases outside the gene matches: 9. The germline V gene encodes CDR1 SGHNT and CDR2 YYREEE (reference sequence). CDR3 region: CASSRASTGADTQYF. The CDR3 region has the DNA TGTGCCAGCAGCCGGGCCTCCACAGGGGCAGATACGCAGTATTTT.

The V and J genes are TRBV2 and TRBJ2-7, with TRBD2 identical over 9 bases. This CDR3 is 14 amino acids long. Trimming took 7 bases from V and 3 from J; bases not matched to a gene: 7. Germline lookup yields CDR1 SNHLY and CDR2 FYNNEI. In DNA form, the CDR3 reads TGTGCCAGCACGACGCGGGGGGGCGGCTACGAGCAGTACTTC. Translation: CASTTRGGGYEQYF. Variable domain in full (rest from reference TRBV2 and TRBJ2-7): EPEVTQTPSHQVTQMGQEVILRCVPISNHLYFYWYRQILGQKVEFLVSFYNNEISEKSEIFDDQFSVERPDGSNFTLKIRSTKLEDSAMYFCASTTRGGGYEQYFGPGTRLTVT.

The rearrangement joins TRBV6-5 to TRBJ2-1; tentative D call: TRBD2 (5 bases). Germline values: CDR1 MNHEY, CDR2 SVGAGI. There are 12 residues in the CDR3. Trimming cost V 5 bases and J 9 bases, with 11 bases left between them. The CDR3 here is CASSLSVGEQFF. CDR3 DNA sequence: TGTGCCAGCAGTCTTAGCGTGGGTGAGCAGTTCTTC.

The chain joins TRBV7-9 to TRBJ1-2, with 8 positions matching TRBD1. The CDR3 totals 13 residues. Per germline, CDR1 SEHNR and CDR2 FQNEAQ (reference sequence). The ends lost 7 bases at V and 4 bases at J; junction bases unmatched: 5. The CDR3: CASTSGTGYGYTF. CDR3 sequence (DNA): TGTGCCAGCACCTCGGGGACAGGCTATGGCTACACCTTC.

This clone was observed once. CDR3 in amino acids: CASSSLGQGGGYTF. CDR3 DNA sequence: TGTGCCAGCAGTTCCCTAGGACAGGGCGGTGGCTACACCTTC. This chain connects TRBV6-5 to TRBJ1-2; 8 nucleotides agree with TRBD1. Looked up from germline, CDR1 is MNHEY and CDR2 is SVGAGI. V lost 4 bases, J lost 7 bases, and 8 bases stayed unmatched. The length of the CDR3 is 14 residues.